This TCR beta chain is drawn from a study of T cell responses to AZD1222 COVID-19 vaccine. Whole-study results and caveats: Repertoire samples came only from after the peak T cell response. In a largely white British group with more females than males, clonal diversity was possibly underestimated. Nearly half of spike-specific TCRs reportedly target variant regions that are unmutated in the B.1.351 and B.1.1.7 variants. At baseline, seropositivity was found in only six or seven AZD1222 recipients.

This clone was counted between two and nine times. What it binds is unknown. J lost 8 bases, V lost 0 bases, and 7 bases had no gene match. CDR1 and CDR2 (germline): MRHNA, SNTAGT. The CDR3 is made up of 15 amino acids. Some clones are missing from TCRdb's copy, which holds only in-frame ones; the method was immunoSEQ multiplex PCR. The sample holds tens of thousands of clones, 86% seen once. The sequence derives from an adult in good health. The sequencing here drew on peripheral blood, taken on day 0 of AZD1222 vaccination. This chain uses TRBV6-4 with TRBJ2-1, with 7 bases fitting TRBD2. The CDR3, as DNA: TGTGCCAGCAGTGACTCGTGGGCGGGGGTGGATGAGCAGTTCTTC. Encoded protein: CASSDSWAGVDEQFF.